This TCR beta chain appears in the sequencing data of a study of regulatory T cells in long-lasting Graves disease. This clonotype was seen ten or more times. The antigen is not known. Construction of the TCR beta libraries employed iRepertoire HTBI primers in conjunction with Arm-PCR of CDR3 regions. TCRdb processed the multiplex PCR reads anew with MiXCR; each CDR3 protein has one entry. The table records 380,000 or so distinct CDR3 sequences, about 16% of them present only once. Indicated time point: newly diagnosed GD, antithyroid drugs for less than 3 months. PBMC-extracted RNA yielded the TCR library. Study-level results: Patients with persistent Graves' had lower TCR diversity than newly diagnosed patients.

The V end was cut by 1 base, the J end by 7 bases, with 14 bases between. The CDR3 has 14 residues. Per germline, CDR1 DFQATT and CDR2 SNEGSKA (reference sequence). The same data also went into a second study, on T cells in Graves' hyperthyroidism and ophthalmopathy. As that report states: A model built on 13 V-J features separated ophthalmopathy from stable hyperthyroidism.

The origin of this receptor is a woman between 18 and 29 years old with Graves disease. This chain joins TRBV20-1 and TRBJ2-1; D may be TRBD2 (6 bases). Sequenced here: peripheral blood mononuclear cells (PBMCs), sampled at new diagnosis, from a patient treated with antithyroid drugs. CDR3 protein: CSARATGDWNEQFF. DNA for the CDR3: TGCAGTGCTAGAGCGACGGGAGATTGGAATGAGCAGTTCTTC.